This T cell receptor (beta chain) comes out of a study of cytomegalovirus exposure and HLA in healthy donors. V was trimmed by 4 bases and J by 0 bases, leaving 12 bases between them. Germline V gives CDR1 MGHDK, CDR2 SYGVNS. This CDR3 has 15 residues. The table came from immunoSEQ multiplex PCR; TCRdb's copy has only in-frame clones and leaves some out. The sample lists some 200,000 clones; around 86% were seen once. The chain has TRBV25-1 and TRBJ1-2, with D uncertain. The sequence came from a man aged 30-40 years in good health and CMV-seropositive. Specimen: PBMCs. The CDR3: CASSAWIQANYGYTF. The CDR3 DNA reads TGTGCCAGCAGTGCCTGGATCCAAGCTAACTATGGCTACACCTTC.